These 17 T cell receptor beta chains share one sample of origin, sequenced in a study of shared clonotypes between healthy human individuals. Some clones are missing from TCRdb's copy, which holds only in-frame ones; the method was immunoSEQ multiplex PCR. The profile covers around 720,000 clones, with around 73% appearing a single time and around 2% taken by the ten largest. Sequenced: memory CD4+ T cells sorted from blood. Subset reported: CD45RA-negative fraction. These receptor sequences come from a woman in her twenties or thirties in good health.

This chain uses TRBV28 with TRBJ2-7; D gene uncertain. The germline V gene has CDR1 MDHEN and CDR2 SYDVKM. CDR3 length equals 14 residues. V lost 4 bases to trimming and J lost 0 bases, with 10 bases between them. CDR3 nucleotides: TGTGCCAGCAGTTCCAACCCTAGCTCCTACGAGCAGTACTTC. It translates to CASSSNPSSYEQYF.

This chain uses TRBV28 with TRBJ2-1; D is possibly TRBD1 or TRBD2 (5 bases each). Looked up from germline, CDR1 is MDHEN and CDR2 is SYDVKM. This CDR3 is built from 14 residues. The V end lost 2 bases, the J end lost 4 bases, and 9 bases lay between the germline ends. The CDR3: CASSLGGFYNEQFF. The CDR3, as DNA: TGTGCCAGCAGTTTAGGGGGTTTTTACAATGAGCAGTTCTTC.

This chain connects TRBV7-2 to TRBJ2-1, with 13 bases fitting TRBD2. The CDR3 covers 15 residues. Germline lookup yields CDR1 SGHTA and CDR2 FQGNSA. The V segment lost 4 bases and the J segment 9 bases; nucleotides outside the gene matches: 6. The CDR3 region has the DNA TGTGCCAGCAGCTACTGGACTAGCGGGAGTACTGAGCAGTTCTTC. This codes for CASSYWTSGSTEQFF.

CDR3 in amino acids: CASSPGGHPRGEKLFF. In nucleotides, the CDR3 is TGTGCCAGCAGCCCAGGGGGACATCCTCGGGGAGAAAAACTGTTTTTT. The rearrangement links TRBV7-2 to TRBJ1-4; 7 nucleotides match TRBD1. The CDR3 is made up of 16 amino acids. Germline trimming cut 5 bases from V and 8 bases from J; bases unmatched to any gene: 14. Germline V gene data show CDR1 as SGHTA and CDR2 as FQGNSA.

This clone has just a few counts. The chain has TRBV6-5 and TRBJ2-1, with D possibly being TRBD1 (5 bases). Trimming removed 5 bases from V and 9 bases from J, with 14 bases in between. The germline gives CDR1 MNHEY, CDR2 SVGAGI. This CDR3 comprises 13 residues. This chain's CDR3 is CASSTQAGVEQFF. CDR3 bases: TGTGCCAGCAGTACACAGGCTGGGGTTGAGCAGTTCTTC.

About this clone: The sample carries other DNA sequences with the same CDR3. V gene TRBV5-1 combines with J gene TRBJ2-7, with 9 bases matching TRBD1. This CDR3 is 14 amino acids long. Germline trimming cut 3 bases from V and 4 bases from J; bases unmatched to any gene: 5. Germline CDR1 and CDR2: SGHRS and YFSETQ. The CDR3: CASSSGTGRYEQYF. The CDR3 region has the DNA TGCGCCAGCAGCTCCGGGACAGGGAGGTACGAGCAGTACTTC.

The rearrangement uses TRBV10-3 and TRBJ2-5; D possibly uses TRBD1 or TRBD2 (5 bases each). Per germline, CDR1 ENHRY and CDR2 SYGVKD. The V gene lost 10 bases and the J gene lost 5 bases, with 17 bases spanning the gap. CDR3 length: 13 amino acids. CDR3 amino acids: CATHPAGTETQYF. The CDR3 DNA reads TGTGCCACCCACCCTGCTGGGACGGAGACCCAGTACTTC.

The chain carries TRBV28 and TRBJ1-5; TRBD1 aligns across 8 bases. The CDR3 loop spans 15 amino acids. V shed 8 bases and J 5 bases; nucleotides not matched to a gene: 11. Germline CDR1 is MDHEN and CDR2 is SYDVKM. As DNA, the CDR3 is TGTGCCAGCGGATCTCCAGGGACAGGTCATCAGCCCCAGCATTTT. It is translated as CASGSPGTGHQPQHF.

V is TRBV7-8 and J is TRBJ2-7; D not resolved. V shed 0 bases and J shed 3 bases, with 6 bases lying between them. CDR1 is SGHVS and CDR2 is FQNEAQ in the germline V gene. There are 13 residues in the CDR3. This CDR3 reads CASSLARFYEQYF. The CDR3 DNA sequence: TGTGCCAGCAGCTTAGCCAGGTTCTACGAGCAGTACTTC.

In DNA, the CDR3 is TGTGCCAGCAGGAGACTAGCGGGAGTGGGCAATGAGCAGTTCTTC. Amino acid sequence: CASRRLAGVGNEQFF. This rearrangement joins TRBV27 to TRBJ2-1; 12 nucleotides line up with TRBD2. V shed 6 bases and J 6 bases; nucleotides not matched to a gene: 6. The CDR3 has 15 amino acids. The germline gives CDR1 MNHEY, CDR2 SMNVEV (reference sequence).

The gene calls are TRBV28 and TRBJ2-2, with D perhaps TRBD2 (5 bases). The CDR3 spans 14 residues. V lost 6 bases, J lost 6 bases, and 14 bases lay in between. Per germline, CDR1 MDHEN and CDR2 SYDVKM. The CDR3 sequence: CASSSTSFPGELFF. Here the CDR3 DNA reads TGTGCCAGCAGCTCCACTAGTTTCCCCGGGGAGCTGTTTTTT.

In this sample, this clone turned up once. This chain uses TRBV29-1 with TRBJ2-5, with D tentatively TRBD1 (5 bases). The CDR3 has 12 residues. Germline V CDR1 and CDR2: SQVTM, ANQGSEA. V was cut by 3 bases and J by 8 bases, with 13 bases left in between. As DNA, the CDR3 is TGCAGCGTTGATCAGGGTTCAATCACCCAGTACTTC. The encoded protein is CSVDQGSITQYF.

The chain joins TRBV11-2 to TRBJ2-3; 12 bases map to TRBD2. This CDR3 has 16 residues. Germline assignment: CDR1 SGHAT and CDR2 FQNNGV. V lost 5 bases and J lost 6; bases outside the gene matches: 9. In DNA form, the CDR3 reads TGTGCCAGCAGCAATCGACTAGCGGGAGTTGGGGATACGCAGTATTTT. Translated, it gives CASSNRLAGVGDTQYF.

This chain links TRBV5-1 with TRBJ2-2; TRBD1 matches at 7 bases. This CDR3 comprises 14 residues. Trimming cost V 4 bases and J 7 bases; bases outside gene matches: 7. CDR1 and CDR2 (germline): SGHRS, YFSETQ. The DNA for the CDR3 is TGCGCCAGCAGCCGGGGACAGCCAGGCGGGGAGCTGTTTTTT. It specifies CASSRGQPGGELFF.

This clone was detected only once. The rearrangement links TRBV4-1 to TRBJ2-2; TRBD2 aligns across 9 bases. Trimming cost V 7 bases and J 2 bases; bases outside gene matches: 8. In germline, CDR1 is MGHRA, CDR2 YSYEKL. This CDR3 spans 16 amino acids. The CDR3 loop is CASTKYSGSNTGELFF. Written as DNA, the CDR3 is TGCGCCAGCACTAAATATAGCGGGAGTAACACCGGGGAGCTGTTTTTT.

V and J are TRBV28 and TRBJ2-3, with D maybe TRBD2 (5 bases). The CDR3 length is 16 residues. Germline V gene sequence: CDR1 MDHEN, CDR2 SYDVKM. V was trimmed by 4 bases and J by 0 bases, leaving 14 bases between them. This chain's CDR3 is CASSSPAGPSTDTQYF. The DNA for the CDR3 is TGTGCCAGCAGTTCCCCTGCGGGCCCTAGCACAGATACGCAGTATTTT.

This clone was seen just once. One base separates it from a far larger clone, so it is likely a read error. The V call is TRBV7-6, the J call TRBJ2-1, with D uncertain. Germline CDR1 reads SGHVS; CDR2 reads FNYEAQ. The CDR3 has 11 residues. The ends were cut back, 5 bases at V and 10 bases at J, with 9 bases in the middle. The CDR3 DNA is TGTGCCAGCAGCAGTCACATCGAGCAGTTCTTC. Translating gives CASSSHIEQFF.